The present entry profiles one T cell receptor (beta chain) with its context. The antigen is unknown. V gave up 2 bases and J gave up 1 base; unmatched junction bases: 8. Germline V gene sequence: CDR1 SEHNR, CDR2 FQNEAQ (reference sequence). This CDR3 has 19 amino acids. These data come from a study of cytomegalovirus exposure and HLA in healthy donors. The PCR employed 60 Vbeta primers together with 13 Jbeta primers. Study processing details: Tens of millions of unique TCR beta chains, 8.5 million to 14 million shared, were counted in a later analysis. Using immunoSEQ multiplex PCR, the repertoire was profiled, and TCRdb retains in-frame clones only, with some absent. V and J calls and clone size come straight from that table; D and trimming were deduced from the DNA. The table has 130,000 to 150,000 clones, around 78% seen once. Broader study findings: Researchers counted some 150 TCR beta chains as cytomegalovirus-associated. In a later analysis, several top co-occurrence clusters appeared linked to parvovirus B19, influenza, CMV and Epstein-Barr virus.

Sequences were obtained from PBMCs. This receptor was obtained from a male donor in good health and CMV-seronegative. This sequence joins TRBV7-9 and TRBJ2-1; 13 nucleotides match TRBD2. The CDR3 loop is CASSLTLPGLAGSYNEQFF. The CDR3 coding sequence is TGTGCCAGCAGCTTAACCCTCCCGGGACTAGCGGGGTCCTACAATGAGCAGTTCTTC.